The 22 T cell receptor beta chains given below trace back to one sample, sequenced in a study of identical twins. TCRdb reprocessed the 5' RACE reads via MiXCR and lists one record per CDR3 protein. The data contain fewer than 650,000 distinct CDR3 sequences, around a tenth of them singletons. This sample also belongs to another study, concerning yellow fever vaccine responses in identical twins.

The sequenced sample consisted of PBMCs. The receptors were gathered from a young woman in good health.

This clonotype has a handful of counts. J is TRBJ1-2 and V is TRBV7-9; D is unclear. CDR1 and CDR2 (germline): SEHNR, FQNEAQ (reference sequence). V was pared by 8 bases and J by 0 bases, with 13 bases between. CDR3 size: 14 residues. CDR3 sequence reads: CASGPLAANYGYTF. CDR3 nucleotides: TGTGCCAGCGGACCTCTAGCCGCTAACTATGGCTACACCTTC.

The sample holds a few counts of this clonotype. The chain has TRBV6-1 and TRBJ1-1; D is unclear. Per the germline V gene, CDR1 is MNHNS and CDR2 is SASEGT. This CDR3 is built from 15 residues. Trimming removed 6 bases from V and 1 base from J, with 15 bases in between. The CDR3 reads CASSIDADENTEAFF. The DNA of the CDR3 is TGTGCCAGCAGCATTGATGCAGACGAGAACACTGAAGCTTTCTTT.

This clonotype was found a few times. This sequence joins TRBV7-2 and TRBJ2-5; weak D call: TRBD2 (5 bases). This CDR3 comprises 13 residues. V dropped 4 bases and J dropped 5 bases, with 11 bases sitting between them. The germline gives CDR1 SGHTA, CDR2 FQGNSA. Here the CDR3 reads CASSSTRRETQYF. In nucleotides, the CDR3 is TGTGCCAGCAGCTCAACACGGAGGGAGACCCAGTACTTC.

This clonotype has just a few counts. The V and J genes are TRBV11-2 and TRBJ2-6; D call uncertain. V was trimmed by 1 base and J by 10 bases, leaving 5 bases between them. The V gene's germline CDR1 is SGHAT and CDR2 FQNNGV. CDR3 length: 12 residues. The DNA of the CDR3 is TGTGCCAGCAGCTTAGTTATGAACGTCCTGACTTTC. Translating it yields CASSLVMNVLTF.

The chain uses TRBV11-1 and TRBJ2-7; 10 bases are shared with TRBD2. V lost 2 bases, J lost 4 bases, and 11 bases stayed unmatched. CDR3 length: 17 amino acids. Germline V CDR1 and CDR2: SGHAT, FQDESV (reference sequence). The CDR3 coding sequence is TGTGCCAGCAGCTTATCAGGGGCTAGCGGGAGAAAGTACGAGCAGTACTTC. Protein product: CASSLSGASGRKYEQYF.

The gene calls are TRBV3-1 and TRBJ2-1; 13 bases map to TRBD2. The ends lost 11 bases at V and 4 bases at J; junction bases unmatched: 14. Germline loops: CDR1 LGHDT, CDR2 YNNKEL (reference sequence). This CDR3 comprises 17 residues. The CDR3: CACCSRTSGRRYNEQFF. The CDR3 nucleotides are TGTGCCTGCTGTTCCCGGACTAGCGGGAGACGGTACAATGAGCAGTTCTTC.

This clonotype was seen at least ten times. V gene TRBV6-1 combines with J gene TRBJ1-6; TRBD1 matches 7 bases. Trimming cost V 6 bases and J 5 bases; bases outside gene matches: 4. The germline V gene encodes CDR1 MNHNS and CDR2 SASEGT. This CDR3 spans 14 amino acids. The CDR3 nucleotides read TGTGCCAGCAGCGACAGGGTTGATAATTCACCCCTCCACTTT. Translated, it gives CASSDRVDNSPLHF.

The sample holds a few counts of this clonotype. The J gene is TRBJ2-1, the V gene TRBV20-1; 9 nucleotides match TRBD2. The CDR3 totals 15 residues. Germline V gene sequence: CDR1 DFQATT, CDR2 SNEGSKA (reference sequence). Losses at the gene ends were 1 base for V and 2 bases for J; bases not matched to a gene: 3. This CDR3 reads CSARVAGATYNEQFF. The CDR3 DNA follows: TGCAGTGCTAGAGTAGCGGGAGCCACCTACAATGAGCAGTTCTTC.

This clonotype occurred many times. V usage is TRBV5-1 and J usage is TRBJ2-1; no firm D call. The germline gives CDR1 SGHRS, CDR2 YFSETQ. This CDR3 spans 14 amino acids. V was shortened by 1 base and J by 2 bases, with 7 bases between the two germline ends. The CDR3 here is CASSLSNTYNEQFF. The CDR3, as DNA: TGCGCCAGCAGCTTGTCAAACACCTACAATGAGCAGTTCTTC.

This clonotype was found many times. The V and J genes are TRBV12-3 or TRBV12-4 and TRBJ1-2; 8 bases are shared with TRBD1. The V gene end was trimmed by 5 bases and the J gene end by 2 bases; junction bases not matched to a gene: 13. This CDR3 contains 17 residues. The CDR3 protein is CASSARSTGGGNYGYTF. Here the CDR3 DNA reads TGTGCCAGCAGTGCCCGCTCAACAGGGGGAGGGAACTATGGCTACACCTTC.

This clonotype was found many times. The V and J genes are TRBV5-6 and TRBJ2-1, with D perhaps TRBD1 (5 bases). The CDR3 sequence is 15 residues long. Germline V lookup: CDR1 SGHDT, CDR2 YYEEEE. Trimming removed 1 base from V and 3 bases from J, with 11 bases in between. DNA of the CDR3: TGTGCCAGCAGCTTGCAAGCGACAGTCTACAATGAGCAGTTCTTC. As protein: CASSLQATVYNEQFF.

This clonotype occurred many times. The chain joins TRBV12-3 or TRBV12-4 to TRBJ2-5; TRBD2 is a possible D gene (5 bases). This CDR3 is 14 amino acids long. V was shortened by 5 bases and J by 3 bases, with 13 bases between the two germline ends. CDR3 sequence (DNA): TGTGCCAGCAGTCTTTACCGGGATAAAGAGACCCAGTACTTC. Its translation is CASSLYRDKETQYF.

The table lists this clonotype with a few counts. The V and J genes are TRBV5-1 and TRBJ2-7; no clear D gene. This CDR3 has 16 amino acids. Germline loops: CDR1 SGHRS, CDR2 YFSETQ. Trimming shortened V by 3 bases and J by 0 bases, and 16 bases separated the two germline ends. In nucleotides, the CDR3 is TGCGCCAGCAGCTCGGGTCTTAGGCCGAGCTCCTACGAGCAGTACTTC. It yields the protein CASSSGLRPSSYEQYF.

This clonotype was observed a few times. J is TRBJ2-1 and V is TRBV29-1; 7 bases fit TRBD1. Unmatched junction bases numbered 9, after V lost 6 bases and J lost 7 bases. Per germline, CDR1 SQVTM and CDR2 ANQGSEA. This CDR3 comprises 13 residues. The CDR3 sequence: CSVGVRQGNEQFF. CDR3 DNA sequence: TGCAGCGTGGGGGTACGACAGGGTAATGAGCAGTTCTTC.

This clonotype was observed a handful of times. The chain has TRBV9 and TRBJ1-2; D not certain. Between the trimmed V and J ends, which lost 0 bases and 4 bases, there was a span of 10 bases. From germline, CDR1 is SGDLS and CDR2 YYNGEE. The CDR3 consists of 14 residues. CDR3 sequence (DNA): TGTGCCAGCAGCGTAGAGGTAGGATTCTATGGCTACACCTTC. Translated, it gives CASSVEVGFYGYTF.

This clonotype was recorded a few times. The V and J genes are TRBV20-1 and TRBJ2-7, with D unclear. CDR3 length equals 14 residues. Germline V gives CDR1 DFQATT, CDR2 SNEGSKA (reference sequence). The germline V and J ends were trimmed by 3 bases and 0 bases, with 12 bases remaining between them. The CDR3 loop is CSASPGSISYEQYF. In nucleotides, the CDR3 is TGCAGTGCTAGTCCAGGATCTATCTCCTACGAGCAGTACTTC.

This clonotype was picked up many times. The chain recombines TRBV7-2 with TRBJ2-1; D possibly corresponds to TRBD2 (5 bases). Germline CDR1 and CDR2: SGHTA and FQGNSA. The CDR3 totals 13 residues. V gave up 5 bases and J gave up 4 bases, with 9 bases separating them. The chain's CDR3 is CASSPGYYNEQFF. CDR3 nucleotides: TGTGCCAGCAGCCCGGGATATTACAATGAGCAGTTCTTC.

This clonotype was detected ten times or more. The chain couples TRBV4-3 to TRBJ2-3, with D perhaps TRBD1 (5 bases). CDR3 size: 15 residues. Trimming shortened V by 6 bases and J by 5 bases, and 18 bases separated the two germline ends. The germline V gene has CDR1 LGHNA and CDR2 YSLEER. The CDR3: CASSTLALGVDTQYF. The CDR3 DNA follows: TGCGCCAGCAGTACCTTAGCCCTAGGGGTAGATACGCAGTATTTT.

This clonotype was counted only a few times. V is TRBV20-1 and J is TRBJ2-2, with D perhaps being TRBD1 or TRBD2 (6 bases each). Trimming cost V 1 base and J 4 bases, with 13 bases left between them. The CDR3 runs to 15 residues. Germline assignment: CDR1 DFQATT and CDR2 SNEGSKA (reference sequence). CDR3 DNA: TGCAGTGCTAGAGTGGCGGGACAAGTCACCGGGGAGCTGTTTTTT. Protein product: CSARVAGQVTGELFF.

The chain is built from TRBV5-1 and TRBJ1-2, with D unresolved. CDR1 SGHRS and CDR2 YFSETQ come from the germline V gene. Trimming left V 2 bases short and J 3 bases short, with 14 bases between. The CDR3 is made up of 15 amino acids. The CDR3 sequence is CASSLSGLSDYGYTF. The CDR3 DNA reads TGCGCCAGCAGCTTATCGGGGTTAAGCGACTATGGCTACACCTTC. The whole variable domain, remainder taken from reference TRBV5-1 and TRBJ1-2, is KAGVTQTPRYLIKTRGQQVTLSCSPISGHRSVSWYQQTPGQGLQFLFEYFSETQRNKGNFPGRFSGRQFSNSRSEMNVSTLELGDSALYLCASSLSGLSDYGYTFGSGTRLTVV.

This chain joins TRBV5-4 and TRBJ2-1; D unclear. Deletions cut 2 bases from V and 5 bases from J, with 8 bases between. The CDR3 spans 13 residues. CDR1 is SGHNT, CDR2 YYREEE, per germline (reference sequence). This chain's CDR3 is CASSFNSNNEQFF. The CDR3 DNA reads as TGTGCCAGCAGCTTTAATAGTAACAATGAGCAGTTCTTC.

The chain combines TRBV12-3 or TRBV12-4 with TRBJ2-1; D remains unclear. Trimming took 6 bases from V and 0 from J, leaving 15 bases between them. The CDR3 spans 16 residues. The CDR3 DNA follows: TGTGCCAGCAGCTTCAGTGCGATTATCTCCTACAATGAGCAGTTCTTC. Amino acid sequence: CASSFSAIISYNEQFF.